A selection of T cell receptor beta chains follows, all from one sample in a study of blood T cell repertoires in COVID-19. Measured with immunoSEQ multiplex PCR; TCRdb has only the in-frame clones, and not every one. The sample shows about 260,000 clones, about 87% of them seen only once. The sequencing sample was made of peripheral blood. All receptors come from a woman aged 40-49 years with acute or convalescent COVID-19. Both conserved end residues are part of each CDR3. Each record gives: J gene, V gene, CDR3 length, D gene, clone size, CDR3 DNA, CDR3 protein. The D gene is left open where the match is weak. The size entry is marked missing in some rows and otherwise reads once, few, many or a size class.

j_gene: TRBJ2-4
v_gene: TRBV27
len: 16
d_gene: NA
abundance: NA
CDR3nt: TGTGCCAGCAGTTCGAATCACGTCAGGGGAAAAAACATTCAGTACTTC
CDR3aa: CASSSNHVRGKNIQYF

j_gene: TRBJ1-2
v_gene: TRBV11-2
len: 13
d_gene: NA
abundance: NA
CDR3nt: TGTGCCAGCAGCTCCTACGGGGTACATGGCTACACCTTC
CDR3aa: CASSSYGVHGYTF

j_gene: TRBJ1-5
v_gene: TRBV30
len: 13
d_gene: NA
abundance: once
CDR3nt: TGTGCCTGGGGCGACGGGGGCAATCAGCCCCAGCATTTT
CDR3aa: CAWGDGGNQPQHF

j_gene: TRBJ2-3
v_gene: TRBV27
len: 15
d_gene: NA
abundance: NA
CDR3nt: TGTGCCAGCAGCCGACGCGGACAGACTACAGATACGCAGTATTTT
CDR3aa: CASSRRGQTTDTQYF

j_gene: TRBJ1-2
v_gene: TRBV6-5
len: 13
d_gene: NA
abundance: NA
CDR3nt: TGTGCCAGCAGTTACCATCAACAGGGACACTACACCTTC
CDR3aa: CASSYHQQGHYTF

j_gene: TRBJ2-2
v_gene: TRBV19
len: 19
d_gene: TRBD2
abundance: NA
CDR3nt: TGTGCCAGTAGCCAAGTAGCGGGGGGGAGGGCGAGCGACACCGGGGAGCTGTTTTTT
CDR3aa: CASSQVAGGRASDTGELFF

j_gene: TRBJ1-6
v_gene: TRBV19
len: 13
d_gene: NA
abundance: NA
CDR3nt: TGTGCCAGTAACACAGGCGATAATTCACCCCTCCACTTT
CDR3aa: CASNTGDNSPLHF

j_gene: TRBJ1-1
v_gene: TRBV4-1
len: 14
d_gene: TRBD1
abundance: NA
CDR3nt: TGCGCCAGCGGTCAGGGGGGAATGAACACTGAAGCTTTCTTT
CDR3aa: CASGQGGMNTEAFF

j_gene: TRBJ1-1
v_gene: TRBV29-1
len: 16
d_gene: NA
abundance: once
CDR3nt: TGCAGCGTTGAGAGGGGTCTAGTGGGGGCTGTCACTGAAGCTTTCTTT
CDR3aa: CSVERGLVGAVTEAFF

j_gene: TRBJ1-1
v_gene: TRBV19
len: 15
d_gene: TRBD1
abundance: NA
CDR3nt: TGTGCCAGTAGTATCCAACAGGGGATGAACACTGAAGCTTTCTTT
CDR3aa: CASSIQQGMNTEAFF

j_gene: TRBJ1-1
v_gene: TRBV30
len: 14
d_gene: NA
abundance: once
CDR3nt: TGTGCCTGGAGCCCCCCGCGGGTGAACACTGAAGCTTTCTTT
CDR3aa: CAWSPPRVNTEAFF

j_gene: TRBJ1-2
v_gene: TRBV27
len: 15
d_gene: NA
abundance: NA
CDR3nt: TGTGCCAGCAGCCCTTCAACAGGGACTAACTATGGCTACACCTTC
CDR3aa: CASSPSTGTNYGYTF

j_gene: TRBJ2-5
v_gene: TRBV11-3
len: 12
d_gene: NA
abundance: NA
CDR3nt: TGTGCCAGCAGCTTAGATAGAAAGACCCAGTACTTC
CDR3aa: CASSLDRKTQYF

j_gene: TRBJ1-5
v_gene: TRBV19
len: 13
d_gene: NA
abundance: NA
CDR3nt: TGTGCCAGTAGTAAGTTGAGGGATCAGCCCCAGCATTTT
CDR3aa: CASSKLRDQPQHF

j_gene: TRBJ2-2
v_gene: TRBV2
len: 12
d_gene: NA
abundance: NA
CDR3nt: TGTGCCAGCAGTGGGATTGACTCGGAGCTGTTTTTT
CDR3aa: CASSGIDSELFF

j_gene: TRBJ1-1
v_gene: TRBV29-1
len: 13
d_gene: NA
abundance: NA
CDR3nt: TGCAGCGTTGAAGCATCTATGAACACTGAAGCTTTCTTT
CDR3aa: CSVEASMNTEAFF

j_gene: TRBJ1-3
v_gene: TRBV15
len: 15
d_gene: TRBD1
abundance: NA
CDR3nt: TGTGCCACCAGCAGAGACAGGGGGCAAGGAAACACCATATATTTT
CDR3aa: CATSRDRGQGNTIYF

j_gene: TRBJ1-6
v_gene: TRBV28
len: 15
d_gene: NA
abundance: NA
CDR3nt: TGTGCCAGCAGTTTAAGCCGGAGGGTTTCTTCACCCCTCCACTTT
CDR3aa: CASSLSRRVSSPLHF

j_gene: TRBJ2-5
v_gene: TRBV5-4
len: 14
d_gene: NA
abundance: NA
CDR3nt: TGTGCCAGCAGCCTCGCGGTGGGCCAAGAGACCCAGTACTTC
CDR3aa: CASSLAVGQETQYF

j_gene: TRBJ1-1
v_gene: TRBV11-1
len: 12
d_gene: NA
abundance: NA
CDR3nt: TGTGCCAGCAGCAGAATCGAGACTGAAGCTTTCTTT
CDR3aa: CASSRIETEAFF

j_gene: TRBJ1-4
v_gene: TRBV6-5
len: 15
d_gene: NA
abundance: NA
CDR3nt: TGTGCCAGCAGCCCGATACAGGGTCGGAGTGAAAAACTGTTTTTT
CDR3aa: CASSPIQGRSEKLFF

j_gene: TRBJ1-2
v_gene: TRBV5-5
len: 14
d_gene: TRBD1
abundance: few
CDR3nt: TGTGCCAGCAGCTTCGACAGGGGGCGCGACGGCTACACCTTC
CDR3aa: CASSFDRGRDGYTF

j_gene: TRBJ2-1
v_gene: TRBV6-4
len: 16
d_gene: TRBD2
abundance: NA
CDR3nt: TGTGCCAGCAGTGGCACTGGGACTAGCGCCTACAATGAGCAGTTCTTC
CDR3aa: CASSGTGTSAYNEQFF

j_gene: TRBJ1-2
v_gene: TRBV3-1/TRBV3-2
len: 14
d_gene: NA
abundance: NA
CDR3nt: TGTGCCAGCAGCCAAGATACCGGGAAAAGGGGCTACACCTTC
CDR3aa: CASSQDTGKRGYTF

j_gene: TRBJ2-1
v_gene: TRBV9
len: 16
d_gene: TRBD2
abundance: NA
CDR3nt: TGTGCCAGCAGCGCCCCTAGCGGGGGGGCGTTAATCGAGCAGTTCTTC
CDR3aa: CASSAPSGGALIEQFF

j_gene: TRBJ1-2
v_gene: TRBV20-1
len: 8
d_gene: NA
abundance: NA
CDR3nt: TGCAGTGCTAGCCGGTCGACCTTC
CDR3aa: CSASRSTF

j_gene: TRBJ1-6
v_gene: TRBV2
len: 17
d_gene: NA
abundance: NA
CDR3nt: TGTGCCAGCAGTGAAGCGGGGCAGAGCTCCTATAATTCACCCCTCCACTTT
CDR3aa: CASSEAGQSSYNSPLHF

j_gene: TRBJ2-5
v_gene: TRBV27
len: 15
d_gene: TRBD1
abundance: NA
CDR3nt: TGTGCCAGCAGTACAGAACAGGGGGTCCTAGAGACCCAGTACTTC
CDR3aa: CASSTEQGVLETQYF